This T cell receptor beta chain emerged from a study of blood T cell repertoires in COVID-19. Study in general: COVID-19 samples, acute and convalescent, were from the United States, Italy and Spain. PBMCs, B-cell-depleted T cells, or T cells provided the cDNA or gDNA that made up the material.

In the study's own analysis: Amplifying reference gene primers gave estimates of nucleated cell counts. Sequencing used immunoSEQ multiplex PCR; TCRdb keeps in-frame clones, though not all of them. V, J and clone size derive from that table, while D and trimming were established from the DNA sequence. The sample carries roughly 130,000 clones, around 80% recorded once. In germline, CDR1 is MNHEY, CDR2 SVGAGI. The V gene end was trimmed by 6 bases and the J gene end by 9 bases; junction bases not matched to a gene: 11. CDR3 length: 15 residues. The source is a man aged 65 to 85 with acute or convalescent COVID-19. This chain connects TRBV6-5 to TRBJ2-5; 12 positions match TRBD2. Sequenced sample: peripheral blood. The CDR3 DNA follows: TGTGCCAGCAGGAGACTAGCGGGGGATTCGGGGGCCCAGTACTTC. Its translation is CASRRLAGDSGAQYF.